This entry is about one T cell receptor beta chain. What it binds is unknown. Germline values: CDR1 DFQATT, CDR2 SNEGSKA (reference sequence). This CDR3 is built from 13 residues. These data come from a study of T cells expressing NK-cell markers. Overall study results and limits: In four donors, these clonotypes also led the CD3+CD56-NKG2C+ fraction.

Each CDR3 protein gets one entry in TCRdb, which reprocessed the 5' RACE reads and gives no DNA. The sample's table shows about 260,000 distinct CDR3 sequences. The chain links TRBV20-1 to TRBJ2-3; the D gene TCRdb calls, TRBD1, cannot be checked with no DNA. The sample consisted of blood T cells: a sorted CD56 or NKG2C T cell subset, CD4+ or CD8+ T cells, or bulk PBMC T cells (not recorded which). This TCR came from a man aged 18 to 30 in good health. The CDR3 is CSARGGSTDTQYF.